Shown below are 22 T cell receptor beta chains from a single sample sequenced in a study of cytomegalovirus exposure and HLA in healthy donors. This PCR relied on a set of 60 Vbeta primers and 13 Jbeta primers. The repertoire was sequenced with immunoSEQ multiplex PCR; TCRdb's copy has only in-frame clones and lacks some. The table includes roughly 160,000 clones, 84% detected once. The sequencing input was PBMCs. The receptor source for this set is a boy aged 2 to 10 in good health and CMV-seronegative.

The V gene is TRBV28, the J gene TRBJ1-2, with 8 bases that match TRBD1. The germline CDR1 and CDR2 sequences are MDHEN and SYDVKM. This CDR3 contains 14 residues. Trimming took 6 bases from V and 4 from J; bases not matched to a gene: 7. In nucleotides, the CDR3 is TGTGCCAGCAGGTCTAGGGACAGGAGCTATGGCTACACCTTC. Translated, it gives CASRSRDRSYGYTF.

The rearrangement links TRBV28 to TRBJ1-3; D is uncertain. This CDR3 has 15 amino acids. In germline, CDR1 is MDHEN, CDR2 SYDVKM. Trimming left V 0 bases short and J 0 bases short, with 6 bases between. The CDR3 DNA reads as TGTGCCAGCAGTTTATGGACAAGCTCTGGAAACACCATATATTTT. Residues: CASSLWTSSGNTIYF.

The chain carries TRBV30 and TRBJ1-1; maybe TRBD1 (5 bases). This CDR3 comprises 14 residues. V was cut by 3 bases and J by 2 bases, with 13 bases left in between. Per the germline V gene, CDR1 is GTSNPN and CDR2 is SVGIG (reference sequence). CDR3 amino acids: CAWRETATNTEAFF. The CDR3 DNA reads TGTGCCTGGAGGGAGACAGCCACCAACACTGAAGCTTTCTTT.

This rearrangement joins TRBV6-5 to TRBJ2-7; 12 bases fit TRBD2. Germline V CDR1 and CDR2: MNHEY, SVGAGI. The CDR3 totals 14 residues. V was pared by 6 bases and J by 6 bases, with 6 bases of the junction left unmatched. In DNA, the CDR3 is TGTGCCAGCAGCGTCGGACTAGCGGGATCCGAGCAGTACTTC. Protein: CASSVGLAGSEQYF.

The chain's CDR3 is CASSLEGASNQPQHF. The CDR3 region has the DNA TGTGCCAGCAGCTTGGAGGGGGCGAGCAATCAGCCCCAGCATTTT. The chain combines TRBV7-3 with TRBJ1-5, with 7 positions matching TRBD1. Trimming at V came to 3 bases and at J to 1 base, leaving 3 bases not matched to a gene. The CDR3 runs 15 residues. Germline V gene lookup returns CDR1 SGHTA and CDR2 FQGTGA. Variable domain in full (rest from reference TRBV7-3 and TRBJ1-5): GAGVSQTPSNKVTEKGKYVELRCDPISGHTALYWYRQSLGQGPEFLIYFQGTGAADDSGLPNDRFFAVRPEGSVSTLKIQRTERGDSAVYLCASSLEGASNQPQHFGDGTRLSIL.

The sample holds a few counts of this clone. This chain links TRBV5-1 with TRBJ2-1; no clear D. Trimming removed 0 bases from V and 4 bases from J, with 8 bases in between. This CDR3 has 14 residues. CDR1 is SGHRS, CDR2 YFSETQ, per germline. The CDR3 loop is CASSLAEVYNEQFF. The CDR3 bases are TGCGCCAGCAGCTTGGCCGAGGTGTACAATGAGCAGTTCTTC.

J is TRBJ1-1 and V is TRBV5-4; D is unresolved. Trimming stripped 4 bases from V and 0 bases from J, with 13 bases between. CDR3 length: 15 amino acids. Per the germline V gene, CDR1 is SGHNT and CDR2 is YYREEE (reference sequence). The DNA for the CDR3 is TGTGCCAGCAGCCTTAGGCAGGCCATGAACACTGAAGCTTTCTTT. Amino acids: CASSLRQAMNTEAFF.

The rearrangement joins TRBV18 to TRBJ2-7, with 7 nucleotides matching TRBD1. Germline V gene lookup returns CDR1 KGHSH and CDR2 LQKENI. The trim removed 5 bases at V and 0 bases at J, leaving 7 bases unmatched. The CDR3 contains 15 residues. CDR3 sequence reads: CASSVSRDSSYEQYF. The CDR3 DNA sequence: TGTGCCAGCTCAGTAAGTCGGGACAGCTCCTACGAGCAGTACTTC.

The V and J genes are TRBV4-1 and TRBJ2-7, with D possibly TRBD1 on 8 matching bases. The V and J ends lost 3 bases and 3 bases respectively, with 18 bases between them. This CDR3 contains 16 residues. The V gene's germline CDR1 is MGHRA and CDR2 YSYEKL. The CDR3 loop reads CASSQKQGERDYEQYF. DNA of the CDR3: TGCGCCAGCAGCCAGAAACAGGGGGAGCGGGACTACGAGCAGTACTTC.

This clone appeared once. The genes are TRBV18 and TRBJ1-2, with 10 bases fitting TRBD1. CDR3 size: 15 residues. Germline V gives CDR1 KGHSH, CDR2 LQKENI. V trimming: 2 bases; J trimming: 1 base; junction bases outside the gene matches: 1. Written as DNA, the CDR3 is TGTGCCAGCTCACCAGGGACAGGGGTTAACTATGGCTACACCTTC. This translates into CASSPGTGVNYGYTF.

This chain uses TRBV7-9 with TRBJ2-3; 14 bases are shared with TRBD2. The CDR3 runs to 17 residues. Trimming took 4 bases from V and 4 from J; bases not matched to a gene: 7. Germline V gives CDR1 SEHNR, CDR2 FQNEAQ (reference sequence). The DNA of the CDR3 is TGTGCCAGCAGCTCAAGACTAGCGGGAGGGCCACCAGATACGCAGTATTTT. Protein sequence: CASSSRLAGGPPDTQYF.

V is TRBV4-1 and J is TRBJ2-7; maybe TRBD1 (6 bases). Germline loops: CDR1 MGHRA, CDR2 YSYEKL. V lost 2 bases and J 1 base, leaving 15 bases between the germline ends. The CDR3 has 16 residues. CDR3 in DNA: TGCGCCAGCAGCCAATCCGGGACACCAAATTCCTACGAGCAGTACTTC. This encodes CASSQSGTPNSYEQYF.

Here the CDR3 reads CASSDEGRENTEAFF. The CDR3 DNA follows: TGTGCCAGCAGTGACGAGGGCAGAGAGAACACTGAAGCTTTCTTT. This chain joins TRBV6-4 and TRBJ1-1; D gene uncertain. V gave up 2 bases and J gave up 1 base, with 11 bases separating them. In germline, CDR1 is MRHNA, CDR2 SNTAGT. This CDR3 has 15 residues.

This clone was counted a single time. The rearrangement joins TRBV27 to TRBJ2-7; the D gene is possibly TRBD1 (6 bases). V gave up 3 bases and J gave up 0 bases, with 15 bases separating them. From germline, CDR1 is MNHEY and CDR2 SMNVEV (reference sequence). The CDR3 is 16 residues long. CDR3 protein: CASSFRRQVHSYEQYF. CDR3 DNA: TGTGCCAGCAGTTTTCGGAGACAGGTCCACTCCTACGAGCAGTACTTC.

V and J are TRBV5-1 and TRBJ1-1; D might be TRBD1 (5 bases). The germline V gene encodes CDR1 SGHRS and CDR2 YFSETQ. The CDR3 runs 15 residues. Trimming removed 4 bases at V and 4 bases at J, with 17 bases between. CDR3 in amino acids: CASSPGTPSGTEAFF. In nucleotides, the CDR3 is TGCGCCAGCAGCCCTGGGACTCCTTCGGGCACTGAAGCTTTCTTT.

The chain has TRBV25-1 and TRBJ2-2; D might be TRBD1 (5 bases). The V gene lost 2 bases and the J gene lost 7 bases, with 17 bases spanning the gap. CDR3 length: 16 amino acids. Germline V CDR1 and CDR2: MGHDK, SYGVNS. The CDR3 loop is CASSEPGREVVGELFF. CDR3 bases: TGTGCCAGCAGTGAACCTGGCAGGGAAGTTGTCGGGGAGCTGTTTTTT.

This clone was recorded once. V is TRBV5-4 and J is TRBJ2-2; D remains unclear. The CDR3 runs 16 residues. In germline, CDR1 is SGHNT, CDR2 YYREEE (reference sequence). V shed 4 bases and J shed 0 bases, with 13 bases lying between them. In nucleotides, the CDR3 is TGTGCCAGCAGCCGAGAGGCTGCCACGAACACCGGGGAGCTGTTTTTT. The encoded protein is CASSREAATNTGELFF.

The chain combines TRBV10-3 with TRBJ2-7; D is possibly TRBD2 (6 bases). In germline, CDR1 is ENHRY, CDR2 SYGVKD. This CDR3 is built from 15 residues. Trimming removed 2 bases from V and 7 bases from J, with 18 bases in between. The CDR3: CAISERAGGTREQYF. In nucleotides, the CDR3 is TGTGCCATCAGTGAGAGAGCGGGCGGGACCAGAGAGCAGTACTTC.

This chain links TRBV5-6 with TRBJ2-5, with 9 bases fitting TRBD2. After removal of 3 bases from V and 7 bases from J, the junction contained 10 bases not matched to a gene. The length of the CDR3 is 15 residues. Per the germline V gene, CDR1 is SGHDT and CDR2 is YYEEEE. CDR3 DNA sequence: TGTGCCAGCAGCTACGTGTTAGCGGGAGTTGTGACCCAGTACTTC. As protein: CASSYVLAGVVTQYF.

The CDR3 loop reads CAWIKGPTSQGTQYF. DNA of the CDR3: TGTGCCTGGATTAAGGGTCCGACAAGTCAGGGGACCCAGTACTTC. This chain joins TRBV30 and TRBJ2-5, with a possible D match to TRBD1 (5 bases). V lost 4 bases, J lost 7 bases, and 22 bases lay in between. Germline V lookup: CDR1 GTSNPN, CDR2 SVGIG (reference sequence). CDR3 size: 15 residues.

The sample holds a few counts of this clone. This chain joins TRBV4-1 and TRBJ1-1, with D perhaps matching TRBD1 (6 bases). Germline V CDR1 and CDR2: MGHRA, YSYEKL. CDR3 length equals 14 residues. V lost 2 bases to trimming and J lost 2 bases, with 9 bases between them. The CDR3 is CASSQPTGNTEAFF. The CDR3 nucleotides read TGCGCCAGCAGCCAACCGACAGGAAACACTGAAGCTTTCTTT.

This clone appeared a few times. V is TRBV4-1 and J is TRBJ2-7, with 7 bases matching TRBD1. J lost 3 bases, V lost 4 bases, and 6 bases had no gene match. This CDR3 is built from 14 residues. Germline lookup yields CDR1 MGHRA and CDR2 YSYEKL. CDR3 protein: CASSPQGVYYEQYF. CDR3 in DNA: TGCGCCAGCAGCCCGCAGGGGGTTTACTACGAGCAGTACTTC.